The rows below give T cell receptor beta chains drawn from one sample of a study of T cell responses to AZD1222 COVID-19 vaccine. Libraries were prepared by immunoSEQ multiplex PCR; TCRdb keeps only in-frame clonotypes and omits some of them. The sample shows approximately 94,000 clones, 87% of them seen only once. Sequencing used peripheral blood, obtained on day 0 of AZD1222 vaccination. The receptor set was obtained from an adult in good health. Each CDR3 is given with its conserved first and last residue. Fields, in order: clone size, V gene, D gene, J gene, CDR3 DNA, CDR3 protein. A D gene is named only where the DNA matches it firmly. The size of a clone is reported for some rows only, either as once, few or many, or as a class for expanded clones.

size: few; V: TRBV5-5; D: NA; J: TRBJ2-7; DNA: TGTGCCAGCGCGTCGGAGTGGTACGAGCAGTACTTC; CDR3: CASASEWYEQYF
size: once; V: TRBV18; D: NA; J: TRBJ2-7; DNA: TGTGCCAGCTCACTACTGGACGGGTCCTACGAGCAGTACTTC; CDR3: CASSLLDGSYEQYF
size: NA; V: TRBV7-2; D: TRBD1; J: TRBJ2-2; DNA: TGTGCCAGCAGCTCAACCCGGACAGGGTTTCTCAACACCGGGGAGCTGTTTTTT; CDR3: CASSSTRTGFLNTGELFF
size: NA; V: TRBV19; D: TRBD1; J: TRBJ2-3; DNA: TGTGCCAGTAGCCCTACAGGGGGCTCTAGCACAGATACGCAGTATTTT; CDR3: CASSPTGGSSTDTQYF
size: NA; V: TRBV5-1; D: NA; J: TRBJ1-5; DNA: TGCGCCAGCAGCCTTGAATCGGGTCAATCGTCGAGCAATCAGCCCCAGCATTTT; CDR3: CASSLESGQSSSNQPQHF
size: NA; V: TRBV7-9; D: NA; J: TRBJ2-5; DNA: TGTGCCAGCAGTGACGGGGTCCCGGTTGTTGAGACCCAGTACTTC; CDR3: CASSDGVPVVETQYF
size: NA; V: TRBV7-4; D: NA; J: TRBJ1-3; DNA: TGTGCCAGCAGCTTAGGGGGCTGGCAGGTCACCATATATTTT; CDR3: CASSLGGWQVTIYF
size: NA; V: TRBV9; D: NA; J: TRBJ1-5; DNA: TGTGCCAGCAGCGGAGGGGCCGAGAATCAGCCCCAGCATTTT; CDR3: CASSGGAENQPQHF
size: NA; V: TRBV28; D: TRBD1; J: TRBJ1-2; DNA: TGTGCCAGCAACCTCGGACAGGACCAAGGCTACACCTTC; CDR3: CASNLGQDQGYTF
size: once; V: TRBV4-3; D: TRBD2; J: TRBJ2-7; DNA: TGCGCCAGCAGCCAACAGACTAGCGGCAACTACGAGCAGTACTTC; CDR3: CASSQQTSGNYEQYF
size: once; V: TRBV6-1; D: NA; J: TRBJ1-1; DNA: TGTGCCAGCAGGATACAGGGCCGCACTGAAGCTTTCTTT; CDR3: CASRIQGRTEAFF
size: NA; V: TRBV24-1; D: NA; J: TRBJ2-7; DNA: TGTGCCACCAGTGATTCCCAGCTCATCGGGTCCTACGAGCAGTACTTC; CDR3: CATSDSQLIGSYEQYF
size: NA; V: TRBV9; D: NA; J: TRBJ2-3; DNA: TGTGCCAGCAGCGTAGCGGCCCTAGATACGCAGTATTTT; CDR3: CASSVAALDTQYF
size: NA; V: TRBV5-6; D: TRBD2; J: TRBJ2-3; DNA: TGTGCCAGCAGCCCACTAGCGGGGAGTACAGATACGCAGTATTTT; CDR3: CASSPLAGSTDTQYF
size: NA; V: TRBV7-3; D: TRBD1; J: TRBJ2-7; DNA: TGTGCCAGCATCACCAGGGGGACCGAGCAGTACTTC; CDR3: CASITRGTEQYF
size: NA; V: TRBV6-4; D: NA; J: TRBJ1-2; DNA: TGTGCCAGCAGTGCGGTACCCAACTATGGCTACACCTTC; CDR3: CASSAVPNYGYTF
size: NA; V: TRBV12-3/TRBV12-4; D: NA; J: TRBJ2-7; DNA: TGTGCCAGCAGCCCCCAGAGGCGCGAGCAGTACTTC; CDR3: CASSPQRREQYF
size: NA; V: TRBV24-1; D: NA; J: TRBJ1-3; DNA: TGTGCCACCAGTCTGCTGCCGAGCTCTGGAAACACCATATATTTT; CDR3: CATSLLPSSGNTIYF
size: NA; V: TRBV30; D: NA; J: TRBJ1-1; DNA: TGTGCCTGGACCCTCTCGGAGGTAGGCACTGAAGCTTTCTTT; CDR3: CAWTLSEVGTEAFF
size: NA; V: TRBV12-3/TRBV12-4; D: NA; J: TRBJ2-2; DNA: TGTGCCAGCACCCAGACTACGTCCGGGGAGCTGTTTTTT; CDR3: CASTQTTSGELFF
size: NA; V: TRBV7-9; D: NA; J: TRBJ2-7; DNA: TGTGCCAGCAGCTTAGCAGGGTTCGAGCAGTACTTC; CDR3: CASSLAGFEQYF
size: NA; V: TRBV2; D: NA; J: TRBJ1-1; DNA: TGTGCCAGCAGTGTTCTACGAGAGGCGGCTTTCTTT; CDR3: CASSVLREAAFF